The clone carrying this TCR beta chain showed up just a few times. The data were taken from a study of blood T cell repertoires in COVID-19. As for the study in general: The study drew acute and convalescent COVID-19 samples from the United States, Italy and Spain. PBMCs, B-cell-depleted T cells, or T cells provided the cDNA or gDNA that made up the material.

V was cut by 6 bases and J by 5 bases, with 7 bases left in between. The CDR3 is made up of 12 amino acids. Germline CDR1 reads MNHEY; CDR2 reads SMNVEV (reference sequence). Per the original data handling: Nucleated cell counts were estimated from reference gene primer amplification. Profiled with immunoSEQ multiplex PCR; TCRdb holds only in-frame clones, not every one. That table gives V, J and clone size, and the DNA gave D and trimming. The repertoire holds about 230,000 clones, with roughly 83% as singletons. Sequencing was performed on peripheral blood. The chain links TRBV27 to TRBJ2-2; D not resolved. The clonotype comes from a woman in her 70s with active or convalescent COVID-19. The CDR3 loop reads CASSRQTGELFF. CDR3 DNA: TGTGCCAGCAGCCGACAAACCGGGGAGCTGTTTTTT.